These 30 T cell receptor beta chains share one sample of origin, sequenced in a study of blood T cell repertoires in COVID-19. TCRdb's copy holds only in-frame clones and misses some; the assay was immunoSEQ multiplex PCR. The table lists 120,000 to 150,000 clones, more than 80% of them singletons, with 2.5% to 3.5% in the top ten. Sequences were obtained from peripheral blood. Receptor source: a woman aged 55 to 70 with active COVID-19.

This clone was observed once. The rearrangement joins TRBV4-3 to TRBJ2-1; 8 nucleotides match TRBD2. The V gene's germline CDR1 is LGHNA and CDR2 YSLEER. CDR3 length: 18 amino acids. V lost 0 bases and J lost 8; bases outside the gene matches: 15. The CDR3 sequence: CASSQEVSSGGPYDEQFF. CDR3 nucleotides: TGCGCCAGCAGCCAAGAGGTCTCTTCGGGAGGGCCTTACGATGAGCAGTTCTTC.

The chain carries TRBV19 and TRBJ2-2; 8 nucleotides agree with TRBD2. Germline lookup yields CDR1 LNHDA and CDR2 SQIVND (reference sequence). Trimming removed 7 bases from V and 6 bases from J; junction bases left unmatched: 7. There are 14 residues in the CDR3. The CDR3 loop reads CASTLTAGAGELFF. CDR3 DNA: TGTGCCAGTACCCTCACAGCGGGAGCCGGGGAGCTGTTTTTT.

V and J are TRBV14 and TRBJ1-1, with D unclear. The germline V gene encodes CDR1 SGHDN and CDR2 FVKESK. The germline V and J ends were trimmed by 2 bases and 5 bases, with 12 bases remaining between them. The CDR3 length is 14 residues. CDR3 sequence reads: CASSQYGGVTEAFF. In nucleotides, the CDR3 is TGTGCCAGCAGCCAATATGGAGGAGTGACTGAAGCTTTCTTT.

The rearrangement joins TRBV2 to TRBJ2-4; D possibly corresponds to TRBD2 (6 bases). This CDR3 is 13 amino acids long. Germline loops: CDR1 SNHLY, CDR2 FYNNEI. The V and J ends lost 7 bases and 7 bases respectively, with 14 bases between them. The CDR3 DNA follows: TGTGCCAGCAATGGGTTTAGCGGTAACATTCAGTACTTC. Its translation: CASNGFSGNIQYF.

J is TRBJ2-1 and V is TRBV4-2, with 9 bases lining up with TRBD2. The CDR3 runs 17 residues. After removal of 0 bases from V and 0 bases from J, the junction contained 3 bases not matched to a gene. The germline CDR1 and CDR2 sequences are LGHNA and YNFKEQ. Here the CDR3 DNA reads TGTGCCAGCAGCCAAGAGGGACTAGCTGTCTCCTACAATGAGCAGTTCTTC. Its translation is CASSQEGLAVSYNEQFF.

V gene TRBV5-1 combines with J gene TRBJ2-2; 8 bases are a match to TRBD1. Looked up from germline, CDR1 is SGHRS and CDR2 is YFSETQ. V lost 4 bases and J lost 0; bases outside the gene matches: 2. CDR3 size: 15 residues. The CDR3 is CASSTGQANTGELFF. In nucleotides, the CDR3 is TGCGCCAGCAGCACGGGACAGGCGAACACCGGGGAGCTGTTTTTT.

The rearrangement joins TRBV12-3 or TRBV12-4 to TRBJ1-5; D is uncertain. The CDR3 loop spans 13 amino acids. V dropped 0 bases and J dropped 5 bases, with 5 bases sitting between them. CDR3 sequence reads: CASSLARDQPQHF. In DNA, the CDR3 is TGTGCCAGCAGTTTAGCGCGAGATCAGCCCCAGCATTTT.

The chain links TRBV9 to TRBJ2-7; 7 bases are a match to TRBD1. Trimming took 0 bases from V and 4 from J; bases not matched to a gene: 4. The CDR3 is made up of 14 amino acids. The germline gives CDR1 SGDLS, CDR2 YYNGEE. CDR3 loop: CASSVADRDYEQYF. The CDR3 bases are TGTGCCAGCAGCGTAGCCGACAGGGATTACGAGCAGTACTTC. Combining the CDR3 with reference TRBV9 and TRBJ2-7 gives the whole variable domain DSGVTQTPKHLITATGQRVTLRCSPRSGDLSVYWYQQSLDQGLQFLIQYYNGEERAKGNILERFSAQQFPDLHSELNLSSLELGDSALYFCASSVADRDYEQYFGPGTRLTVT.

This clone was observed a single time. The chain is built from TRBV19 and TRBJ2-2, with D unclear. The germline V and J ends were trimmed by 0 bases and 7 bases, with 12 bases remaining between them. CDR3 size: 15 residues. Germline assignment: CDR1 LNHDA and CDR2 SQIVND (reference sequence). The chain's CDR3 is CASSIDPGVNGELFF. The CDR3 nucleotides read TGTGCCAGTAGTATAGATCCGGGTGTCAACGGGGAGCTGTTTTTT.

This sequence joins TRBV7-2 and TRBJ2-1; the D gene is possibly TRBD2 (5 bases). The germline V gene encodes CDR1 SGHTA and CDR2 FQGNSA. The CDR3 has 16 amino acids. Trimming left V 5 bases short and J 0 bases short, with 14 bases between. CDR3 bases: TGTGCCAGCAGCCCCCGAGGGCGGAGCTCCTACAATGAGCAGTTCTTC. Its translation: CASSPRGRSSYNEQFF.

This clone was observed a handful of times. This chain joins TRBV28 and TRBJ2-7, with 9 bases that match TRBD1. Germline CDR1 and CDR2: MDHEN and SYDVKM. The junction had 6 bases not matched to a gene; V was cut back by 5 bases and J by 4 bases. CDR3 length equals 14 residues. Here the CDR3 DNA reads TGTGCCAGCAGTCCCTTGACAGGGGGTTACGAGCAGTACTTC. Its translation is CASSPLTGGYEQYF.

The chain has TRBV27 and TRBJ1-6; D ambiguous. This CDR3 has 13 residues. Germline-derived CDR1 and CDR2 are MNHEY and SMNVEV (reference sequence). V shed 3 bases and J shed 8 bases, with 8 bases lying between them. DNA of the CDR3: TGTGCCAGCAGTTTGGCGGGTTATTCACCCCTCCACTTT. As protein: CASSLAGYSPLHF.

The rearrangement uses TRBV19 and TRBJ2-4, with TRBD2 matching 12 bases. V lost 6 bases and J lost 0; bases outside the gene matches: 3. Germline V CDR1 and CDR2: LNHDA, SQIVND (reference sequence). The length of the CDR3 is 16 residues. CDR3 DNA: TGTGCCAGTAGCCTGACTAGCGGGGGAGCCAAAAACATTCAGTACTTC. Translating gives CASSLTSGGAKNIQYF.

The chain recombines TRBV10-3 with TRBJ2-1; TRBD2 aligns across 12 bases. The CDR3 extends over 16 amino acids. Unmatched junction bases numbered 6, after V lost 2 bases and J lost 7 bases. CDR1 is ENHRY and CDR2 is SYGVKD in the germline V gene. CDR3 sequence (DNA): TGTGCCATCAGTGAGAGTCGACTAGCGGGAGAGAATGAGCAGTTCTTC. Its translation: CAISESRLAGENEQFF.

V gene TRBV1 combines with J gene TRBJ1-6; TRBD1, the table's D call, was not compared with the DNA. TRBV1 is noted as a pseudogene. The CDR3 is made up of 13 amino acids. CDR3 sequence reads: CTSSQLLTGIQPF. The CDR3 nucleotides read TGCACCAGCAGCCAATTATTAACAGGGATCCAACCCTTT.

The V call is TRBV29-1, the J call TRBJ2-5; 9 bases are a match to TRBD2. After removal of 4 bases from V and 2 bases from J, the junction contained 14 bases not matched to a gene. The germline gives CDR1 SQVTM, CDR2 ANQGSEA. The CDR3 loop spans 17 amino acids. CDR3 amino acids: CSVVYPSGIWRQETQYF. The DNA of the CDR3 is TGCAGCGTTGTTTATCCTAGCGGGATATGGCGGCAAGAGACCCAGTACTTC.

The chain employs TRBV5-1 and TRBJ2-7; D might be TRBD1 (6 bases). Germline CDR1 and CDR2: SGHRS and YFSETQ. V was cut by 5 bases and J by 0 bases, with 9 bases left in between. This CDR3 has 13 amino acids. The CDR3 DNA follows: TGCGCCAGCAGTTCGGGACACTCCTACGAGCAGTACTTC. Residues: CASSSGHSYEQYF.

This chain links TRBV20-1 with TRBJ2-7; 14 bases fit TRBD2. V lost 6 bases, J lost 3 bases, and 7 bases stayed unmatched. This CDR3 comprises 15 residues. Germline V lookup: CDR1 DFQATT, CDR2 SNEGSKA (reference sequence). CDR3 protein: CSASGLAGGIYEQYF. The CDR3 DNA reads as TGCAGTGCCAGTGGACTAGCGGGAGGAATCTACGAGCAGTACTTC.

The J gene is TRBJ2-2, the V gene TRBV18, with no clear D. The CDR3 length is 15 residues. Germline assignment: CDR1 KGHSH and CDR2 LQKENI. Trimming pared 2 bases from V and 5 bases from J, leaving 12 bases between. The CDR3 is CASSPTPPVTGELFF. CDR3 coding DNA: TGTGCCAGCTCACCAACTCCCCCGGTAACCGGGGAGCTGTTTTTT.

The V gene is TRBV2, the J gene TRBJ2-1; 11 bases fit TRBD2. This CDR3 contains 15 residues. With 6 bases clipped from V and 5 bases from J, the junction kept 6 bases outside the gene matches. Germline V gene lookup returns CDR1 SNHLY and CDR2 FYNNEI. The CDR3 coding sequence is TGTGCCAGCAGGGTCCTAGCGGGAGGCCACAATGAGCAGTTCTTC. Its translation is CASRVLAGGHNEQFF.

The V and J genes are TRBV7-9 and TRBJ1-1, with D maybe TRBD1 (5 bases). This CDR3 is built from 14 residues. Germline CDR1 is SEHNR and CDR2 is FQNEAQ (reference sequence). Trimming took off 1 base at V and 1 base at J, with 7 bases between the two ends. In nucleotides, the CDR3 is TGTGCCAGCAGCTTAGGACAGAGGAACACTGAAGCTTTCTTT. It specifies CASSLGQRNTEAFF. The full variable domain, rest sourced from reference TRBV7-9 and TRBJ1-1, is DTGVSQNPRHKITKRGQNVTFRCDPISEHNRLYWYRQTLGQGPEFLTYFQNEAQLEKSRLLSDRFSAERPKGSFSTLEIQRTEQGDSAMYLCASSLGQRNTEAFFGQGTRLTVV.

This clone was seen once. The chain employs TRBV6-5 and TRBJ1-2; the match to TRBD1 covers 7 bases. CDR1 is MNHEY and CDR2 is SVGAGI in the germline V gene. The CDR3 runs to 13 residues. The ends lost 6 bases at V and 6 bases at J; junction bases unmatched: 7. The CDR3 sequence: CASRDRASDGYTF. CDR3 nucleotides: TGTGCCAGCAGAGACAGGGCGTCGGATGGCTACACCTTC.

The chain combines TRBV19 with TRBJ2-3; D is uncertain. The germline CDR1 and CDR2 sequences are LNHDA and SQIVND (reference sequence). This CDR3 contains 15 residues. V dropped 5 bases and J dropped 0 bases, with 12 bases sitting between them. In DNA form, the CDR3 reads TGTGCCAGTAGTCATACTACGACTAGCACAGATACGCAGTATTTT. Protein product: CASSHTTTSTDTQYF. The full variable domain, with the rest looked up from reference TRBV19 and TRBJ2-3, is DGGITQSPKYLFRKEGQNVTLSCEQNLNHDAMYWYRQDPGQGLRLIYYSQIVNDFQKGDIAEGYSVSREKKESFPLTVTSAQKNPTAFYLCASSHTTTSTDTQYFGPGTRLTVL.

The CDR3 reads CASSPLGPRPNQETQYF. In nucleotides, the CDR3 is TGTGCCAGCTCACCACTGGGGCCACGACCGAATCAAGAGACCCAGTACTTC. The chain links TRBV18 to TRBJ2-5; possibly TRBD1 for D (5 bases). The CDR3 runs 17 residues. Germline V CDR1 and CDR2: KGHSH, LQKENI. V was cut by 1 base and J by 2 bases, with 17 bases left in between.

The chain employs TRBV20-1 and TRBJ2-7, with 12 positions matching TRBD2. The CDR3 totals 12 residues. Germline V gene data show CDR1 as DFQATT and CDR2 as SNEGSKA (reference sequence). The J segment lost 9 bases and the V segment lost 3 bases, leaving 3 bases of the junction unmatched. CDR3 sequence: CSASLAGGRQYF. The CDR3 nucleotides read TGCAGTGCTAGTCTAGCGGGAGGGAGGCAGTACTTC.

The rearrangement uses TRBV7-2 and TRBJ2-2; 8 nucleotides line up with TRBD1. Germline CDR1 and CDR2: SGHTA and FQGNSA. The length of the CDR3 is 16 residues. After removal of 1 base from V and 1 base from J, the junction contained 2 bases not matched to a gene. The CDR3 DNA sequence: TGTGCCAGCAGCTTAGTCGGGACAGGGAACACCGGGGAGCTGTTTTTT. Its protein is CASSLVGTGNTGELFF.

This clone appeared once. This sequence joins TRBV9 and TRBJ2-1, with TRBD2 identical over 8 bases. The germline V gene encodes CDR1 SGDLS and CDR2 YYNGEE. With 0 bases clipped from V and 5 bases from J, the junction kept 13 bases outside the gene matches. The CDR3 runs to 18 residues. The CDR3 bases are TGTGCCAGCAGCGTAGAAATCCTTCCGGGGGGGCCTAACAATGAGCAGTTCTTC. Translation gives CASSVEILPGGPNNEQFF.

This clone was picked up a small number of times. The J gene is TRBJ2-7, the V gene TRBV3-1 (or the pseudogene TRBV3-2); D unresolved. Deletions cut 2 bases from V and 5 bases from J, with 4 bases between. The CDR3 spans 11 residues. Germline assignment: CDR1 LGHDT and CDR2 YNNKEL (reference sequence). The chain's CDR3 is CASSQFNEQYF. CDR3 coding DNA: TGTGCCAGCAGCCAATTCAACGAGCAGTACTTC.

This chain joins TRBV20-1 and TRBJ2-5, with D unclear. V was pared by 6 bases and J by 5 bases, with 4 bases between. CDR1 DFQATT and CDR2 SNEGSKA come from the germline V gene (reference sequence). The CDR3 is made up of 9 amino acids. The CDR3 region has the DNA TGCAGTGCCGGGGAGACCCAGTACTTC. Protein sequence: CSAGETQYF.

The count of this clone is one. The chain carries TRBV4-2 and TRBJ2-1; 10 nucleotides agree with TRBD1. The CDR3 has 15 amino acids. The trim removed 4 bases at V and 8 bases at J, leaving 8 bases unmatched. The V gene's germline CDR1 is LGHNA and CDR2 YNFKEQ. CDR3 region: CASSLPPGQGYEQFF. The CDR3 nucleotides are TGTGCCAGCAGCCTTCCTCCGGGACAGGGGTATGAGCAGTTCTTC.